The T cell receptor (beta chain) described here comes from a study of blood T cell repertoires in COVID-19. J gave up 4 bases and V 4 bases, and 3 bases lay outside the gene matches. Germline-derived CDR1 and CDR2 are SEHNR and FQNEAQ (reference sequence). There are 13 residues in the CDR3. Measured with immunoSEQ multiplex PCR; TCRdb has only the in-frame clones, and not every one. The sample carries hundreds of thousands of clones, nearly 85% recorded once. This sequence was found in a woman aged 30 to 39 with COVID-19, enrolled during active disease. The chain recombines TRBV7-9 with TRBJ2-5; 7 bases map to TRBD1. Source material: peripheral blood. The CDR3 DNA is TGTGCCAGCAGCTGGAAGGGGGCAGAGACCCAGTACTTC. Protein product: CASSWKGAETQYF.